This T cell receptor beta chain was profiled in a study of T cell clonotyping in hematopoietic cell transplantation (dated by TCRdb to about 2021). Describing the broader study: Recipient samples taken before transplant were obtained following cytoreduction. Recruitment of patients was conducted between 2015 and 2017, and follow-up was continued until late 2020 or death. The study collected around 150 blood samples from some 33 consecutive transplant recipients and their related donors.

This specimen's time point label, per the study, means: recipient sample about 28 days before transplant, after cytoreduction. Recipient blood was collected about 28 days before transplant and at days 30, 100 and 180 after transplant. Nuclei Lysis Solution was used to extract genomic DNA from fresh or cryopreserved unfractionated peripheral blood mononuclear cells. Beyond this particular receptor, the publication reports: Recipient repertoires showed only a small fraction of overlap with donor repertoires, and over 97% appeared de novo at the given depth. The sample size was limited and the cells went unsorted, which meant the CD4 and CD8 repertoire contributions could not be told apart. After transplant, TCR diversity in recipients dropped, and pathologically expanded clonotypes climbed progressively between day 30 and day 180. Broader posttransplant TCR repertoire diversity was predicted by donor and pretransplant recipient Inverse Simpson Index values.

With the immunoSEQ assay, which is a bias-controlled multiplex PCR relying on V- and J-specific primers, TCR beta CDR3 regions were amplified from genomic DNA. A second PCR step added a proprietary barcode and Illumina adapter sequences to the CDR3 amplicons. An Illumina MiSeq instrument was used to sequence the CDR3 libraries. From the authors' description of their analysis: Export and quality control were done with immunoSEQ Analyzer 3.0, while downstream analyses used R Bioconductor and Immunarch. Only productive rearrangements within the normalized downsampled data set were used in the calculation of repertoire metrics. In the normalized cohort, clonotypes with more than 5 templates were defined as pathologically expanded. The Inverse Simpson Index was used to measure repertoire diversity. The non-normalized data set was used for CMV-specificity analyses so that all clonotypes could be captured. Entries here come from immuneACCESS through TCRdb and include only in-frame sequences with V and J called. Some clones fail to appear in such tables; in the studies checked, an unresolved V gene covers under half of the shortfall, and the cause of the remainder is unknown. Clonal size and the V and J genes are those of that table, whereas D and trimming came from the DNA. In all, the sample holds under 20,000 clones, and 60% to 85% of those were seen once. 15% to 20% of the sample goes to the ten largest clones.

Sequences MNHEY (CDR1) and SVGAGI (CDR2) are obtained from the germline V gene. At the junction V is shortened by 3 bases and J by 4 bases; bases outside the gene matches: 6. From the cysteine up to the phenylalanine, the CDR3 has a length of 15 residues. The read is trimmed to its CDR3 DNA, 45 bases read in frame from base 1. Concerning this clone itself: The antigen it recognizes is unknown. No base quality values were provided; no much bigger clone lies one nucleotide off.

The TCR originated in a man aged 60 to 69 with acute myeloid leukemia. Some clones in this sample may be carry-over from other donors' samples. The chain was built from TRBV6-5 and TRBJ2-3; 8 bases in between match TRBD2. The specimen was peripheral blood mononuclear cells, collected before stem cell transplant. The CDR3 reads CASSYRGLVPDTQYF. The DNA sequence is TGTGCCAGCAGTTATAGGGGACTAGTACCAGATACGCAGTATTTT.